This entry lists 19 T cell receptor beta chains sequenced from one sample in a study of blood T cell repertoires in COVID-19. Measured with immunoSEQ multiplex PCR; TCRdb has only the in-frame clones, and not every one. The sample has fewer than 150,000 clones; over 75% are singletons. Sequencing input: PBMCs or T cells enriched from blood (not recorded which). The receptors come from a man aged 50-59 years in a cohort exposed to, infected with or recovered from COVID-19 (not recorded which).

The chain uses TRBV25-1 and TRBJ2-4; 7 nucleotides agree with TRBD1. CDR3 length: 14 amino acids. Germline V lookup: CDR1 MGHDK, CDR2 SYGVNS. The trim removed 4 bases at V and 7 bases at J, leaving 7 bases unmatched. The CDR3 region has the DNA TGTGCCAGCAGTGTAATGGGGACAGCGAACATTCAGTACTTC. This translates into CASSVMGTANIQYF.

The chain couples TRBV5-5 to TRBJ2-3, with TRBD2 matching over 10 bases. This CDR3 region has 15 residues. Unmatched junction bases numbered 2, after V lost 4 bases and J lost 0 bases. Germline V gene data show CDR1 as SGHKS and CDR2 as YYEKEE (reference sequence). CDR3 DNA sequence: TGTGCCAGCAGCATACTAGCGGGGAGCACAGATACGCAGTATTTT. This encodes CASSILAGSTDTQYF.

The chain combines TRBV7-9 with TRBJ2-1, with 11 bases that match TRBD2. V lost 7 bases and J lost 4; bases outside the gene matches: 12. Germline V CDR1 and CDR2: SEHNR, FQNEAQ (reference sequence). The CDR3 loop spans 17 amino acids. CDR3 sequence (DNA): TGTGCCAGCAATTCTAACACAAGGACTAGCGGGTACAATGAGCAGTTCTTC. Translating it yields CASNSNTRTSGYNEQFF.

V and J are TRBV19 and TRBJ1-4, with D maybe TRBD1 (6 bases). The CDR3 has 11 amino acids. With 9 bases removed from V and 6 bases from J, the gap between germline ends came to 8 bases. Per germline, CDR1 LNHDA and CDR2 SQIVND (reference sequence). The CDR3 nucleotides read TGTGCCAGCTACAGGGATGAAAAACTGTTTTTT. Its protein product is CASYRDEKLFF.

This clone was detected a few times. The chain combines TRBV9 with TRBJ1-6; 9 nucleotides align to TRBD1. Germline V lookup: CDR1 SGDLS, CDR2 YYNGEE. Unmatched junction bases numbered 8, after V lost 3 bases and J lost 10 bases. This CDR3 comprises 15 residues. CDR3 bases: TGTGCCAGCAGCGCCTCCGGGACAGGGTACTCACCCCTCCACTTT. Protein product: CASSASGTGYSPLHF.

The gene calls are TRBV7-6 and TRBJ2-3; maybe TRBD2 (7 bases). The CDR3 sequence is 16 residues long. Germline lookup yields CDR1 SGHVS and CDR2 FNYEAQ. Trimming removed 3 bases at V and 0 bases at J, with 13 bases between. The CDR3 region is CASSFSRGASTDTQYF. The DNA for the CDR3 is TGTGCCAGCAGCTTCTCCCGGGGGGCAAGCACAGATACGCAGTATTTT.

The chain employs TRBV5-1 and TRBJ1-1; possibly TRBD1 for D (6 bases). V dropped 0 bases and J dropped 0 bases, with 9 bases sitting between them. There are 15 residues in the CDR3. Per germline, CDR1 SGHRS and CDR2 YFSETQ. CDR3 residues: CASSLDRVVNTEAFF. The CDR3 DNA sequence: TGCGCCAGCAGCTTGGACAGGGTAGTGAACACTGAAGCTTTCTTT. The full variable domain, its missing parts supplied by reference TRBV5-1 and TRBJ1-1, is KAGVTQTPRYLIKTRGQQVTLSCSPISGHRSVSWYQQTPGQGLQFLFEYFSETQRNKGNFPGRFSGRQFSNSRSEMNVSTLELGDSALYLCASSLDRVVNTEAFFGQGTRLTVV.

DNA for the CDR3: TGTGCCAGTGAAGAGGTCAACACCGGGGAGCTGTTTTTT. Translation: CASEEVNTGELFF. The chain has TRBV27 and TRBJ2-2; unclear D gene. Trimming shortened V by 9 bases and J by 2 bases, and 10 bases separated the two germline ends. The CDR3 is 13 amino acids. The germline gives CDR1 MNHEY, CDR2 SMNVEV (reference sequence).

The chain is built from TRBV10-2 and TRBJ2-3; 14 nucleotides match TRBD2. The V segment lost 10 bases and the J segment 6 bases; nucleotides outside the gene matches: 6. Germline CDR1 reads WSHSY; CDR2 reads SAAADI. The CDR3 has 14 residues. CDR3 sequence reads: CATVRLAGGDTQYF. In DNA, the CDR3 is TGCGCCACCGTAAGACTAGCGGGGGGGGATACGCAGTATTTT.

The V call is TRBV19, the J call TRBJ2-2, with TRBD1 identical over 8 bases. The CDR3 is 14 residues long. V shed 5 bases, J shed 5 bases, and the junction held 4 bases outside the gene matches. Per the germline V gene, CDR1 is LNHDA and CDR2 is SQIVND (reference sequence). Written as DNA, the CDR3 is TGTGCCAGTAGTGGACACAGGGGGACCGGGGAGCTGTTTTTT. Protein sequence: CASSGHRGTGELFF.

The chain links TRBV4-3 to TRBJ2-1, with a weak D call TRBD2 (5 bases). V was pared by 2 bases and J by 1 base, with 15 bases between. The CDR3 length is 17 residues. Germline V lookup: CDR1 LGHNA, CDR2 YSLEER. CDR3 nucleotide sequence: TGCGCCAGCAGCCAAAGGGCATCAGCGGATTCCTACAATGAGCAGTTCTTC. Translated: CASSQRASADSYNEQFF.

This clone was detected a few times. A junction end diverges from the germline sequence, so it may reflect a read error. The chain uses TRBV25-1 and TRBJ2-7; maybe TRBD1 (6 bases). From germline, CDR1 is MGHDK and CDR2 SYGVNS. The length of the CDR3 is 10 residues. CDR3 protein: CASRGGITHF. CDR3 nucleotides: TGTGCCAGCAGAGGGGGAATTACGCACTTC.

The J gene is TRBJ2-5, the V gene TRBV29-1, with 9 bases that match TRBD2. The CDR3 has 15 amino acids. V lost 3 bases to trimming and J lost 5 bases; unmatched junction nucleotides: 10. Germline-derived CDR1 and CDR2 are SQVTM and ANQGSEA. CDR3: CSVERGQAGGETQYF. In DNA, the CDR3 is TGCAGCGTTGAGCGCGGACAGGCGGGAGGGGAGACCCAGTACTTC.

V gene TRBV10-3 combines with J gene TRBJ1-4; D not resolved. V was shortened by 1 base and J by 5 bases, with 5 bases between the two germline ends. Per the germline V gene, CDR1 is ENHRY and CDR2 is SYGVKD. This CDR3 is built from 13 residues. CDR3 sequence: CAISEFQNEKLFF. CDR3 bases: TGTGCCATCAGTGAGTTCCAAAATGAAAAACTGTTTTTT.

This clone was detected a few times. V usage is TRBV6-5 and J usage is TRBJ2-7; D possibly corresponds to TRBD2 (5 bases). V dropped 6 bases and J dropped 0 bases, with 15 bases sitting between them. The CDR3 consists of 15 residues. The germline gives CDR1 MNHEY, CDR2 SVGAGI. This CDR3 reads CASSPTSGISYEQYF. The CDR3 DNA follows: TGTGCCAGCAGCCCCACATCGGGGATCTCCTACGAGCAGTACTTC.

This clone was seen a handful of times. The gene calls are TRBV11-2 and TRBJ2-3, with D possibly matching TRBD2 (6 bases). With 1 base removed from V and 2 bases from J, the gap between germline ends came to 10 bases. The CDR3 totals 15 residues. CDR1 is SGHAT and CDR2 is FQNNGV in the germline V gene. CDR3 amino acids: CASSLGTTTTDTQYF. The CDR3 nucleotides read TGTGCCAGCAGCTTAGGGACTACTACCACAGATACGCAGTATTTT.

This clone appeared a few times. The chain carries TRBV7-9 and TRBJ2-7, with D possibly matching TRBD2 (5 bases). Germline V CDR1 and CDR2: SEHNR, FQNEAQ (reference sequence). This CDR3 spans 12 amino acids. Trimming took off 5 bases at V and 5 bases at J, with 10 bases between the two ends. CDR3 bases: TGTGCCAGCAGCGCCCTGAGGGACGAGCAGTACTTC. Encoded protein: CASSALRDEQYF.

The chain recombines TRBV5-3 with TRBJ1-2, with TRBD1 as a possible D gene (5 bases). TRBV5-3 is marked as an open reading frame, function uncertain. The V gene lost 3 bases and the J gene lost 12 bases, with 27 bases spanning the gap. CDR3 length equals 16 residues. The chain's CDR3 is CARSWAPRTPARWDTF. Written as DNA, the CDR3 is TGTGCCAGAAGCTGGGCGCCACGGACACCGGCTAGGTGGGACACCTTC.

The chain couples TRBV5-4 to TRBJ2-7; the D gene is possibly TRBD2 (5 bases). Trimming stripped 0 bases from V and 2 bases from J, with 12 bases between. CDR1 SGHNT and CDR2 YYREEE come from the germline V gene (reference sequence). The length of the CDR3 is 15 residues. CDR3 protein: CASSLGGHGTYEQYF. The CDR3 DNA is TGTGCCAGCAGCTTGGGCGGGCACGGCACCTACGAGCAGTACTTC.